One sample yielded the 19 T cell receptor beta chains listed below, sequenced in a study of CD4 T cells in relation to SARS-CoV-2 and coronaviruses. Before the COVID-19 pandemic, during about 2010-2018, CD4+ T cells were taken from unexposed donors. Isolation of CD4+ T cells took place after about 9 days in culture. Generated by immunoSEQ multiplex PCR, the TCRdb table keeps only in-frame clones and is missing some. The sample contains about 21,000 clones, roughly 79% of which appear only once. No antigen is known for these receptors. Sequenced sample: CD4+ T cells from PBMCs, cultured in vitro. The receptors come from a human donor in good health.

The chain links TRBV11-2 to TRBJ1-4; the D gene is possibly TRBD1 (5 bases). The CDR3 is 15 amino acids. Germline lookup yields CDR1 SGHAT and CDR2 FQNNGV. Trimming removed 4 bases at V and 6 bases at J, with 15 bases between. The DNA for the CDR3 is TGTGCCAGCAGCTCCCGTCCGGGACGGGATGAAAAACTGTTTTTT. Amino acid sequence: CASSSRPGRDEKLFF.

The chain links TRBV5-1 to TRBJ1-4; tentatively, D is TRBD1 (5 bases). The CDR3 sequence is 14 residues long. Germline CDR1 is SGHRS and CDR2 is YFSETQ. V lost 2 bases to trimming and J lost 6 bases, with 11 bases between them. This chain's CDR3 is CASSFGTEDEKLFF. The CDR3 region has the DNA TGCGCCAGCAGCTTTGGGACGGAAGATGAAAAACTGTTTTTT.

The V call is TRBV13, the J call TRBJ2-7, with 10 nucleotides matching TRBD1. There are 17 residues in the CDR3. Germline CDR1 is PRHDT and CDR2 is FYEKMQ (reference sequence). The ends lost 4 bases at V and 1 base at J; junction bases unmatched: 10. The CDR3 spells CASSSDAPGQGSYEQYF. The DNA of the CDR3 is TGTGCCAGCAGCTCTGACGCTCCGGGACAGGGGTCCTACGAGCAGTACTTC. The whole variable domain, remainder taken from reference TRBV13 and TRBJ2-7, is AAGVIQSPRHLIKEKRETATLKCYPIPRHDTVYWYQQGPGQDPQFLISFYEKMQSDKGSIPDRFSAQQFSDYHSELNMSSLELGDSALYFCASSSDAPGQGSYEQYFGPGTRLTVT.

J is TRBJ1-5 and V is TRBV18; 7 positions match TRBD1. The CDR3 is 15 amino acids. CDR1 is KGHSH and CDR2 is LQKENI in the germline V gene. The V and J ends lost 2 bases and 0 bases, in that order; junction bases with no gene match: 1. CDR3 in amino acids: CASSPRTGSNQPQHF. Written as DNA, the CDR3 is TGTGCCAGCTCACCAAGGACAGGTAGCAATCAGCCCCAGCATTTT.

CDR3 sequence (DNA): TGTGCCAGCAGTCCCGATGAGGGCCCTGGCTACACCTTC. Residues: CASSPDEGPGYTF. The rearrangement uses TRBV28 and TRBJ1-2, with D unresolved. This CDR3 comprises 13 residues. The V end was cut by 5 bases, the J end by 7 bases, with 14 bases between. The germline V gene encodes CDR1 MDHEN and CDR2 SYDVKM.

The gene calls are TRBV11-3 and TRBJ2-7; D may correspond to TRBD1 or TRBD2 (5 bases each). The CDR3 spans 16 residues. Germline loops: CDR1 SGHNT, CDR2 YENEEA. V was clipped by 5 bases and J by 6 bases, with 23 bases between them. CDR3 region: CASSQSYGDPGGEQYF. The CDR3 nucleotides are TGTGCCAGCAGCCAGTCTTACGGGGACCCCGGAGGCGAGCAGTACTTC.

The chain carries TRBV3-1 (or the pseudogene TRBV3-2) and TRBJ2-5; the D is unclear. This CDR3 is 13 amino acids long. Trimming removed 2 bases at V and 1 base at J, with 5 bases between. The germline CDR1 and CDR2 sequences are LGHDT and YNNKEL (reference sequence). The CDR3: CASSQRLQETQYF. The CDR3 bases are TGTGCCAGCAGCCAACGGCTCCAAGAGACCCAGTACTTC.

This chain uses TRBV4-1 with TRBJ1-2, with D uncertain. Trimming left V 0 bases short and J 8 bases short, with 10 bases between. CDR1 and CDR2 from the germline V gene are MGHRA and YSYEKL. The CDR3 covers 13 residues. The DNA for the CDR3 is TGCGCCAGCAGCCAAGATATGGATCGGGGCTACACCTTC. Translation: CASSQDMDRGYTF.

This chain links TRBV20-1 with TRBJ2-1; D is undetermined. The germline V and J ends were trimmed by 3 bases and 6 bases, with 12 bases remaining between them. The CDR3 has 13 amino acids. Germline CDR1 DFQATT, CDR2 SNEGSKA (reference sequence). The DNA for the CDR3 is TGCAGTGCTAGTAGGGTGGGCTTCAATGAGCAGTTCTTC. Protein sequence: CSASRVGFNEQFF.

The CDR3, as DNA: TGTGCCAGCTCACCACCTCCGGGGATTCTACGAGAGCAGTACTTC. It yields the protein CASSPPPGILREQYF. V gene TRBV18 combines with J gene TRBJ2-7, with D perhaps matching TRBD2 (5 bases). V lost 0 bases to trimming and J lost 7 bases, with 16 bases between them. The germline CDR1 and CDR2 sequences are KGHSH and LQKENI. This CDR3 has 15 amino acids.

The V and J genes are TRBV4-2 and TRBJ1-2; D gene ambiguous. Germline V lookup: CDR1 LGHNA, CDR2 YNFKEQ. V was shortened by 0 bases and J by 7 bases, with 24 bases between the two germline ends. The CDR3 is 18 amino acids. The CDR3 coding sequence is TGTGCCAGCAGCCAAGATCTCTCTCGGGAGACGGCGGCCGGTGGCTACACCTTC. It codes for CASSQDLSRETAAGGYTF.

This chain links TRBV30 with TRBJ1-5; D may be TRBD1 (5 bases). Looked up from germline, CDR1 is GTSNPN and CDR2 is SVGIG (reference sequence). The CDR3 runs to 13 residues. Between the trimmed V and J ends, which lost 0 bases and 5 bases, there was a span of 8 bases. CDR3 sequence: CAWSVGGDQPQHF. The CDR3 bases are TGTGCCTGGAGTGTGGGGGGTGATCAGCCCCAGCATTTT.

The CDR3 is CASRKTGVRGPQHF. CDR3 in DNA: TGTGCCAGCAGAAAAACAGGGGTTCGGGGGCCCCAGCATTTT. The gene calls are TRBV6-5 and TRBJ1-5; TRBD1 agrees at 7 bases. This CDR3 has 14 amino acids. J gave up 9 bases and V 6 bases, and 11 bases lay outside the gene matches. Germline CDR1 is MNHEY and CDR2 is SVGAGI.

V and J are TRBV27 and TRBJ2-7; TRBD1 matches at 8 bases. V dropped 8 bases and J dropped 0; count of bases not matched to a gene: 3. Looked up from germline, CDR1 is MNHEY and CDR2 is SMNVEV (reference sequence). The CDR3 consists of 13 residues. As DNA, the CDR3 is TGTGCCAGCCGGACAGGGCACTCCTACGAGCAGTACTTC. Translation gives CASRTGHSYEQYF.

This clone was seen a single time. The chain links TRBV9 to TRBJ1-2; the D gene is possibly TRBD1 (6 bases). V lost 4 bases and J 8 bases, leaving 18 bases between the germline ends. Germline V lookup: CDR1 SGDLS, CDR2 YYNGEE. The CDR3 is 14 residues long. The CDR3 DNA reads as TGTGCCAGCAGCCCTACTCCAGAGGGGGGCGGCTACACCTTC. Protein: CASSPTPEGGGYTF.

The J gene is TRBJ1-6, the V gene TRBV21-1; the table's D gene call, TRBD1, was not cross checked with the DNA. TRBV21-1 represents a pseudogene. This CDR3 contains 14 residues. The DNA of the CDR3 is TGTGCCAGCAACTCAAACCGGACAGCCCCGAACCTCCACTTT. This encodes CASNSNRTAPNLHF.

This clone occurred a few times. The chain joins TRBV7-9 to TRBJ1-5, with D maybe TRBD1 (6 bases). This CDR3 has 15 amino acids. CDR1 SEHNR and CDR2 FQNEAQ come from the germline V gene (reference sequence). The V and J ends lost 5 bases and 3 bases respectively, with 14 bases between them. CDR3 protein: CASSQGGGNNQPQHF. The CDR3 DNA follows: TGTGCCAGCAGCCAAGGAGGGGGTAACAATCAGCCCCAGCATTTT. Full variable domain (remainder filled in from reference TRBV7-9 and TRBJ1-5): DTGVSQNPRHKITKRGQNVTFRCDPISEHNRLYWYRQTLGQGPEFLTYFQNEAQLEKSRLLSDRFSAERPKGSFSTLEIQRTEQGDSAMYLCASSQGGGNNQPQHFGDGTRLSIL.

This clone appeared a single time. J is TRBJ2-5 and V is TRBV5-1, with a possible D match to TRBD1 (5 bases). Germline-derived CDR1 and CDR2 are SGHRS and YFSETQ. This CDR3 has 12 amino acids. The germline V and J ends were trimmed by 5 bases and 5 bases, with 10 bases remaining between them. CDR3 DNA: TGCGCCAGCAGGGGGCTGAAGGAGACCCAGTACTTC. Residues: CASRGLKETQYF.

The chain couples TRBV19 to TRBJ1-1; no firm D call. V lost 5 bases, J lost 5 bases, and 15 bases lay in between. CDR1 and CDR2 from the germline V gene are LNHDA and SQIVND (reference sequence). The CDR3 has 14 residues. Here the CDR3 DNA reads TGTGCCAGTAGTGCTGAGCTTATGAGGACTGAAGCTTTCTTT. Protein sequence: CASSAELMRTEAFF.